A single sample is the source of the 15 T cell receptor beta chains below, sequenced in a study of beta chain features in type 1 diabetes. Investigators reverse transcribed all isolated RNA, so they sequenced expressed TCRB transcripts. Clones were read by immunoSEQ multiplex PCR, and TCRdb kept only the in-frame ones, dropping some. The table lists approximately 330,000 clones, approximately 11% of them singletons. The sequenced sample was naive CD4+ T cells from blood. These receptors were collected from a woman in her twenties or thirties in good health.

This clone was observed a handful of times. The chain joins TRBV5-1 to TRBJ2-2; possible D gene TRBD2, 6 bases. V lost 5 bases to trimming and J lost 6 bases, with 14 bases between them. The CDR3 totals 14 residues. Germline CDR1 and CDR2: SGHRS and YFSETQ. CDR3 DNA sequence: TGCGCCAGCAGGAGGCGGGGAGAGGCCGGGGAGCTGTTTTTT. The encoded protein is CASRRRGEAGELFF.

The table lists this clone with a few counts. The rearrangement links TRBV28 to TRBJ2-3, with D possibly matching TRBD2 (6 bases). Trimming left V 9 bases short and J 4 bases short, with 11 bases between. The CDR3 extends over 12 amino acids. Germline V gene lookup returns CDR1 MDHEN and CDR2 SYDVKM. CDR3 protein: CASRESADTQYF. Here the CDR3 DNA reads TGTGCCAGTCGGGAGAGTGCAGATACGCAGTATTTT.

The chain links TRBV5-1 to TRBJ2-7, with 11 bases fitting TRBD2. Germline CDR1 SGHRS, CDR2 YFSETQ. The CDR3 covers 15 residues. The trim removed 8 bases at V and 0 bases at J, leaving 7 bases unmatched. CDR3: CASSSGTSGSYEQYF. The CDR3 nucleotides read TGCGCCAGTTCCTCCGGGACTAGCGGCTCCTACGAGCAGTACTTC.

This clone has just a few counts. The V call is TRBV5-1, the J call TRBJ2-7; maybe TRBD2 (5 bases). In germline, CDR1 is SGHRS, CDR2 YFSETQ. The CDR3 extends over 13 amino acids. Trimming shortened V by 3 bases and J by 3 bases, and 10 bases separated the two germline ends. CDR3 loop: CASSSGLNYEQYF. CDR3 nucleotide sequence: TGCGCCAGCAGCTCAGGACTTAACTACGAGCAGTACTTC.

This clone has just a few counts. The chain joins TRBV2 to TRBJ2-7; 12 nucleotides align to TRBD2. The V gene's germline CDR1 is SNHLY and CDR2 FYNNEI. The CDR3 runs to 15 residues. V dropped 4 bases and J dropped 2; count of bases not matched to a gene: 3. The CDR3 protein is CASSALAGGPYEQYF. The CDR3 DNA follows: TGTGCCAGCAGTGCCCTAGCGGGAGGGCCCTACGAGCAGTACTTC.

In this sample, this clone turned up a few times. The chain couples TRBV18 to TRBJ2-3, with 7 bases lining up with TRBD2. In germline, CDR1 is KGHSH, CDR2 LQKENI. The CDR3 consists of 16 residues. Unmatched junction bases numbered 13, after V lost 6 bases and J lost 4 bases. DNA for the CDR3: TGTGCCAGCTCCCCTCCTCGCGGGAGTGGTGCAGATACGCAGTATTTT. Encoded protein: CASSPPRGSGADTQYF.

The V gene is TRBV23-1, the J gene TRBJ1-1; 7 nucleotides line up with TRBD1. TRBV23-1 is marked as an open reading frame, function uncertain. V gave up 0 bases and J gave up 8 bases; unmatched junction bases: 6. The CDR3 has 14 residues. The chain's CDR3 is CASSQSGAGGEAFF. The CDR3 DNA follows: TGCGCCAGCAGTCAATCGGGGGCAGGGGGAGAAGCTTTCTTT.

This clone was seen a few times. Here the CDR3 reads CASSRGLADTDTQYF. CDR3 coding DNA: TGTGCCAGCAGCCGGGGACTAGCGGACACAGATACGCAGTATTTT. The chain has TRBV2 and TRBJ2-3; 11 bases map to TRBD2. Germline values: CDR1 SNHLY, CDR2 FYNNEI. V shed 6 bases and J 2 bases; nucleotides not matched to a gene: 4. The CDR3 contains 15 residues. Supplemented by reference TRBV2 and TRBJ2-3, the full variable domain reads EPEVTQTPSHQVTQMGQEVILRCVPISNHLYFYWYRQILGQKVEFLVSFYNNEISEKSEIFDDQFSVERPDGSNFTLKIRSTKLEDSAMYFCASSRGLADTDTQYFGPGTRLTVL.

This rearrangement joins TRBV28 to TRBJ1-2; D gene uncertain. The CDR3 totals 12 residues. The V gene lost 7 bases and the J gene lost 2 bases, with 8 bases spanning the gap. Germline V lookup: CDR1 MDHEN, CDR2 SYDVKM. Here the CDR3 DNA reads TGTGCCAGCAAGAGTACGAACTATGGCTACACCTTC. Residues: CASKSTNYGYTF.

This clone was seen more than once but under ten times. The CDR3 bases are TGTGCCAGCAGCCCCTCGAGGTACAACGAGCAGTACTTC. This translates into CASSPSRYNEQYF. The rearrangement joins TRBV7-2 to TRBJ2-7; no definite D call. V lost 5 bases and J 5 bases, leaving 13 bases between the germline ends. The CDR3 is made up of 13 amino acids. Germline CDR1 and CDR2: SGHTA and FQGNSA. Drawing the rest from reference TRBV7-2 and TRBJ2-7, the complete variable domain is GAGVSQSPSNKVTEKGKDVELRCDPISGHTALYWYRQSLGQGLEFLIYFQGNSAPDKSGLPSDRFSAERTGGSVSTLTIQRTQQEDSAVYLCASSPSRYNEQYFGPGTRLTVT.

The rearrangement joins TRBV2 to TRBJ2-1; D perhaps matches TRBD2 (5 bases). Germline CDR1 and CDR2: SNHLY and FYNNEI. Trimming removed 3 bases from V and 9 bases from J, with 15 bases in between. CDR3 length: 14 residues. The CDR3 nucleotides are TGTGCCAGCAGTGACTCTAGCCTTTCGGCTGAGCAGTTCTTC. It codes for CASSDSSLSAEQFF.

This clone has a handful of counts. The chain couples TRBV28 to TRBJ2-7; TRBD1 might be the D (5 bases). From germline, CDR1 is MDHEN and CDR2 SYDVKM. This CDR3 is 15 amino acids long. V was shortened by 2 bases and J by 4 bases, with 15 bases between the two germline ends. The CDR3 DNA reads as TGTGCCAGCAGTTTAAACAGGCCCGATCTATACGAGCAGTACTTC. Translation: CASSLNRPDLYEQYF. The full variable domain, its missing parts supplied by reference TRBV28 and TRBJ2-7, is DVKVTQSSRYLVKRTGEKVFLECVQDMDHENMFWYRQDPGLGLRLIYFSYDVKMKEKGDIPEGYSVSREKKERFSLILESASTNQTSMYLCASSLNRPDLYEQYFGPGTRLTVT.

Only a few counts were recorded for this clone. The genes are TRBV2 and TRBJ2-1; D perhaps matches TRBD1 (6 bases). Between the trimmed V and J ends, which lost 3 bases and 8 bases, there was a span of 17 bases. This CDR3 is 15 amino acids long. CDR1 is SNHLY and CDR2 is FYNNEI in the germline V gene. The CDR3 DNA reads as TGTGCCAGCAGTGATGACAGGCTGTTCGTCGATGAGCAGTTCTTC. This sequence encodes CASSDDRLFVDEQFF.

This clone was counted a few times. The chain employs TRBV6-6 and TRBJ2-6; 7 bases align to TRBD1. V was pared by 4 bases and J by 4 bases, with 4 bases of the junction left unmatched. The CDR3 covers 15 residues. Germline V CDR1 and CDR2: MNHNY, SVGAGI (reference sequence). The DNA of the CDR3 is TGTGCCAGCAGTTTGACAGGGTCCGGGGCCAACGTCCTGACTTTC. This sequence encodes CASSLTGSGANVLTF.

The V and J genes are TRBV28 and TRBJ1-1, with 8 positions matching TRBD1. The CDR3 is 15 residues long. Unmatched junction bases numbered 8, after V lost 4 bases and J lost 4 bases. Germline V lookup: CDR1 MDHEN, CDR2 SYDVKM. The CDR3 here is CASSSPQGASTEAFF. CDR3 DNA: TGTGCCAGCAGTTCGCCTCAGGGGGCGTCCACTGAAGCTTTCTTT.